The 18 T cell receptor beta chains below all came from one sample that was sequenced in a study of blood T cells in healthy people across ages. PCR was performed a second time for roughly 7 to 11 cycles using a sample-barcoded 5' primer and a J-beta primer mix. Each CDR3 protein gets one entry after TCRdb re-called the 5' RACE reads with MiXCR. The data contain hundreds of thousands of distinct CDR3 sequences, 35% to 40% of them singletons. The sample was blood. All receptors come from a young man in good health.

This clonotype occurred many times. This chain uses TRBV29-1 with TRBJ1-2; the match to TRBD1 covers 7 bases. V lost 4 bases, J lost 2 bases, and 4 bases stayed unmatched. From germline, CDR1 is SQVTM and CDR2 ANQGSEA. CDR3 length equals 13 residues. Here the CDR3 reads CSVATGSNYGYTF. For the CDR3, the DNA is TGCAGCGTTGCGACAGGGTCCAACTATGGCTACACCTTC. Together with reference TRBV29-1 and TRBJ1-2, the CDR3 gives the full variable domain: SAVISQKPSRDICQRGTSLTIQCQVDSQVTMMFWYRQQPGQSLTLIATANQGSEATYESGFVIDKFPISRPNLTFSTLTVSNMSPEDSSIYLCSVATGSNYGYTFGSGTRLTVV.

The CDR3 region has the DNA TGTGCCAGCAGCCAAGGACTAGCGGGGGGCCAGCGCACAGATACGCAGTATTTT. Protein product: CASSQGLAGGQRTDTQYF. J is TRBJ2-3 and V is TRBV9, with TRBD2 matching over 14 bases. V gave up 4 bases and J gave up 1 base; unmatched junction bases: 8. CDR3 length: 18 amino acids. Looked up from germline, CDR1 is SGDLS and CDR2 is YYNGEE.

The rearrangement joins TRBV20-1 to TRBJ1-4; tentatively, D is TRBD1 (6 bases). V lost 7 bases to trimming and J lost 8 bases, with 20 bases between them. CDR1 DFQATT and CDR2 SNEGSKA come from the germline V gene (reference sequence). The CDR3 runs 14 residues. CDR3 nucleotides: TGCAGTGTTCCCCCGGACAGCGGCGGCGAAAAACTGTTTTTT. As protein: CSVPPDSGGEKLFF.

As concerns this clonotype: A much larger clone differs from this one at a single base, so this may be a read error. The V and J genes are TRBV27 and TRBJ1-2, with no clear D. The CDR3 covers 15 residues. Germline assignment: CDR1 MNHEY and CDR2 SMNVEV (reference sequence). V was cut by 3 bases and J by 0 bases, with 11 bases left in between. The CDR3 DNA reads TGTGCCAGCAGTTTGTGCACAGATTCTAACTATGGCTACACCTTC. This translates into CASSLCTDSNYGYTF.

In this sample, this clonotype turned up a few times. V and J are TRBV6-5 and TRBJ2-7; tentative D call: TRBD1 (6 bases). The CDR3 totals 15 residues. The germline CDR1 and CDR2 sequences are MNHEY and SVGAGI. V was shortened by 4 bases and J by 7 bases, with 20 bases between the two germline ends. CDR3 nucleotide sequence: TGTGCCAGCAGTTCGGACAGATCAGCCTTTAGGGAGCAGTACTTC. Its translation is CASSSDRSAFREQYF.

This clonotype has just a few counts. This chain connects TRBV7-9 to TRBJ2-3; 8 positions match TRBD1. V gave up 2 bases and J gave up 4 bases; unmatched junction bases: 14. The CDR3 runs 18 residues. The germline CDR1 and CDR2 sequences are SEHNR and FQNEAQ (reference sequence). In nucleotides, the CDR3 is TGTGCCAGCAGCTTACCCGCCTTTGGAGGGACAGGAGCAGATACGCAGTATTTT. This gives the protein CASSLPAFGGTGADTQYF.

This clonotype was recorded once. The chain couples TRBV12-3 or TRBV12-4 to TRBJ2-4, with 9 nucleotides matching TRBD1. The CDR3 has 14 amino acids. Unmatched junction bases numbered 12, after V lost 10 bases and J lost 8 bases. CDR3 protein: CANRLGTGLDIQYF. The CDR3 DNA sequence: TGTGCCAACAGACTCGGGACAGGGCTTGACATTCAGTACTTC.

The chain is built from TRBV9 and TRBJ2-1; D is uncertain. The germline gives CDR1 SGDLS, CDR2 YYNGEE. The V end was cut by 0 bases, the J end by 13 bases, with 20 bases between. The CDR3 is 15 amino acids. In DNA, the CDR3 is TGTGCCAGCAGCGTAGCCGCCGGGCTAAAGTTGGAACAGTTCTTC. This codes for CASSVAAGLKLEQFF.

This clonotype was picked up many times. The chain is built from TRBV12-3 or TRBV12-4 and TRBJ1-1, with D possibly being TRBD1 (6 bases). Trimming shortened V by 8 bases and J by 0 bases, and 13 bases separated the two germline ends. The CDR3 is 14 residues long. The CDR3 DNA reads TGTGCCAGCCTACAGGGACACCTGAACACTGAAGCTTTCTTT. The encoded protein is CASLQGHLNTEAFF.

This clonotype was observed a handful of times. This chain's CDR3 is CASSYSQGSNEQYF. CDR3 bases: TGTGCCAGCAGTTACTCGCAGGGGAGCAATGAGCAGTACTTC. The chain uses TRBV6-6 and TRBJ2-5; possibly TRBD1 for D (6 bases). This CDR3 spans 14 amino acids. The germline V gene encodes CDR1 MNHNY and CDR2 SVGAGI (reference sequence). Trimming stripped 0 bases from V and 11 bases from J, with 16 bases between.

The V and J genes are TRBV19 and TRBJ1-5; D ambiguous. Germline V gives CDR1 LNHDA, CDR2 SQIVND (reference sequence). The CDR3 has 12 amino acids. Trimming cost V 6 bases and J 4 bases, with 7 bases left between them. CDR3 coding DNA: TGTGCCAGTAGCACTCCAAATCAGCCCCAGCATTTT. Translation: CASSTPNQPQHF. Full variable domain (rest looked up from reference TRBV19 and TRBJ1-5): DGGITQSPKYLFRKEGQNVTLSCEQNLNHDAMYWYRQDPGQGLRLIYYSQIVNDFQKGDIAEGYSVSREKKESFPLTVTSAQKNPTAFYLCASSTPNQPQHFGDGTRLSIL.

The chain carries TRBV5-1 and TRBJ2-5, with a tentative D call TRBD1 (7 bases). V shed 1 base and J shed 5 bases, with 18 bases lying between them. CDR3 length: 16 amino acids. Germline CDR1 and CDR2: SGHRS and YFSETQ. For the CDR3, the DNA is TGCGCCAGCAGCTTGTTAGGAGGGGGCGCCGAGGAGACCCAGTACTTC. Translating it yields CASSLLGGGAEETQYF.

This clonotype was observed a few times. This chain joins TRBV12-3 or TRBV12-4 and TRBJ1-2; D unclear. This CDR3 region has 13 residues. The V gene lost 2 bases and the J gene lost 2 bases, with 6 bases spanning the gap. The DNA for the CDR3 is TGTGCCAGCAGTTTATGGGTAAACTATGGCTACACCTTC. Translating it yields CASSLWVNYGYTF.

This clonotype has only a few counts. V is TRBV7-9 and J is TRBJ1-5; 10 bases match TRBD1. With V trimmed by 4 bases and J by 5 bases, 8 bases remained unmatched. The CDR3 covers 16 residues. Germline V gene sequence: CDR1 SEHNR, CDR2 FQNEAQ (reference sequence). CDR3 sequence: CASSSTDRGNYQPQHF. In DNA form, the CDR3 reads TGTGCCAGCAGCTCCACGGACAGGGGGAATTATCAGCCCCAGCATTTT. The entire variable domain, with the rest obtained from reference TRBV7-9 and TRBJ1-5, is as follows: DTGVSQNPRHKITKRGQNVTFRCDPISEHNRLYWYRQTLGQGPEFLTYFQNEAQLEKSRLLSDRFSAERPKGSFSTLEIQRTEQGDSAMYLCASSSTDRGNYQPQHFGDGTRLSIL.

The CDR3 spells CASSDLGGEPQHF. CDR3 in DNA: TGCGCCAGCAGCGATCTCGGAGGAGAGCCCCAGCATTTT. This chain links TRBV5-1 with TRBJ1-5; no clear D gene. Looked up from germline, CDR1 is SGHRS and CDR2 is YFSETQ. V lost 4 bases to trimming and J lost 8 bases, with 13 bases between them. CDR3 length equals 13 residues.

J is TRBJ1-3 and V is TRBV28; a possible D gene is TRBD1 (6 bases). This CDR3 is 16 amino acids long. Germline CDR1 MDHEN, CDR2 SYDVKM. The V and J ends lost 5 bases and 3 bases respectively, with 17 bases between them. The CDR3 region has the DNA TGTGCCAGCAGTGCATCAAGAGGGGGGTATGGAAACACCATATATTTT. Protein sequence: CASSASRGGYGNTIYF.

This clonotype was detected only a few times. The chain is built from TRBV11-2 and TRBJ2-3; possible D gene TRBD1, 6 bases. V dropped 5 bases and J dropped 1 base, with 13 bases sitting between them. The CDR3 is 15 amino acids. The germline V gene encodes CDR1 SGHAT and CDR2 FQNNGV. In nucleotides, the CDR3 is TGTGCCAGCAGCCTTAGGGGGTTAGGCACAGATACGCAGTATTTT. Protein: CASSLRGLGTDTQYF. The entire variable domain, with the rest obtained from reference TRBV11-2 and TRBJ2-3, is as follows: EAGVAQSPRYKIIEKRQSVAFWCNPISGHATLYWYQQILGQGPKLLIQFQNNGVVDDSQLPKDRFSAERLKGVDSTLKIQPAKLEDSAVYLCASSLRGLGTDTQYFGPGTRLTVL.

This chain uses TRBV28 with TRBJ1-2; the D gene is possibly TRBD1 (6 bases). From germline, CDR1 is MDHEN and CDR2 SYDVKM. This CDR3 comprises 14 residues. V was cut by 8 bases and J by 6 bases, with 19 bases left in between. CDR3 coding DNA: TGTGCCAGCCGGGGAACCGGGACAAGGAATGGCTACACCTTC. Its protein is CASRGTGTRNGYTF.